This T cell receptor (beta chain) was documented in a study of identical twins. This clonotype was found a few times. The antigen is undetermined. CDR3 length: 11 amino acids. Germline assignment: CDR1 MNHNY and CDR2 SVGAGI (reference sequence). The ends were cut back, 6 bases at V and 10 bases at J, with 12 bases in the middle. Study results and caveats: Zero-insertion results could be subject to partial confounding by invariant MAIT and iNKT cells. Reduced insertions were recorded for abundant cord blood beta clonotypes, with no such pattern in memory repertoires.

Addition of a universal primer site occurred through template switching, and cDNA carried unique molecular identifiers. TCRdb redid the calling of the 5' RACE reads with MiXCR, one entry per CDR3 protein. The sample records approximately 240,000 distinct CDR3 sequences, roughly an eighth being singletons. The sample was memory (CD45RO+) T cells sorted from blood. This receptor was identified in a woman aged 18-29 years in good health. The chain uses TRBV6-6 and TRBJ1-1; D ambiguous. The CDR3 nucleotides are TGTGCCAGCAGCCACCCCACCAGAGCTTTCTTT. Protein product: CASSHPTRAFF.